A selection of T cell receptor beta chains follows, all from one sample in a study of cytomegalovirus exposure and HLA in healthy donors. Assay: immunoSEQ multiplex PCR; the TCRdb copy retains only in-frame clones and omits some. The sample includes approximately 170,000 clones, about four fifths of them seen just once. The sequenced sample was PBMCs. The receptor source for this set is a male donor in good health and CMV-seronegative. Each CDR3 is given with its conserved first and last residue. Fields, in order: J gene, D gene, clone size, V gene, CDR3 DNA, CDR3 protein. The D gene is left open where the match is weak. The size field is filled for only some rows; it gives once, few, many or a size class.

TRBJ2-1 TRBD2 few TRBV4-3 TGCGCCAGCAGCCTATCTAGCGGGAGGGCCTCTGGGGATGAGCAGTTCTTC CASSLSSGRASGDEQFF
TRBJ1-5 TRBD1 NA TRBV19 TGTGCCAGTAGTATCGAGTGGAGGGGGCGCGGCAATCAGCCCCAGCATTTT CASSIEWRGRGNQPQHF
TRBJ2-2 NA once TRBV18 TGTGCCAGCTCACCGCAGGGTCGGATGGCCGGGGAGCTGTTTTTT CASSPQGRMAGELFF
TRBJ2-5 TRBD2 NA TRBV9 TGTGCCAGCAGCGTAGGGGGCGGGGGGGGAGAGACCCAGTACTTC CASSVGGGGGETQYF
TRBJ2-2 TRBD1 NA TRBV10-3 TGTGCCATCAGGACAACCGGGACAGGGTTTAGGGAGCTGTTTTTT CAIRTTGTGFRELFF
TRBJ2-3 NA NA TRBV7-3 TGTGCCAGCAGCCGAGGAGTCAGGGGCGCCACGGGGGATACGCAGTATTTT CASSRGVRGATGDTQYF
TRBJ2-7 NA NA TRBV5-4 TGTGCCAGCAGCCCAGGGGGGCCCTACGAGCAGTACTTC CASSPGGPYEQYF
TRBJ2-1 NA NA TRBV29-1 TGCAGCGTTGAAAAACCGCTCGGGTTTGAGCAGTTCTTC CSVEKPLGFEQFF
TRBJ2-1 TRBD2 NA TRBV19 TGTGCCAGTACCGCAGTGGGGGGGATTAGGAATGAGCAGTTCTTC CASTAVGGIRNEQFF
TRBJ1-5 NA NA TRBV15 TGTGCCACCAGCAGAGGTCGTCCGGGGGAAAGTCAGCCCCAGCATTTT CATSRGRPGESQPQHF
TRBJ2-6 NA few TRBV5-1 TGCGCCAGCAGCCGATCAGAGGTGGCTGCTGGGGCCAACGTCCTGACTTTC CASSRSEVAAGANVLTF
TRBJ2-7 NA NA TRBV29-1 TGCAGCGTTGAATCCGGGGAATACGAGCAGTACTTC CSVESGEYEQYF
TRBJ1-4 TRBD1 NA TRBV7-2 TGTGCCAGCAGCCAGACAGGGCGGGGTGAAAAACTGTTTTTT CASSQTGRGEKLFF
TRBJ2-7 TRBD1 NA TRBV29-1 TGCAGCGCCCGACAGGGGTCTCACTACGAGCAGTACTTC CSARQGSHYEQYF
TRBJ2-5 TRBD2 once TRBV9 TGTGCCAGCAGCGTTGGACTAGCGGAAGAGACCCAGTACTTC CASSVGLAEETQYF
TRBJ1-1 NA few TRBV7-9 TGTGCCAGCAGCGTTAACAGCCCTGAAGCTTTCTTT CASSVNSPEAFF
TRBJ1-5 NA NA TRBV28 TGTGCCAGCAGTTCCCAGGGACTCAATCAGCCCCAGCATTTT CASSSQGLNQPQHF
TRBJ2-7 TRBD2 NA TRBV7-2 TGTGCCAGCAGCTTACCCGCTAGCGGGGGGGTGCGGTCCTACGAGCAGTACTTC CASSLPASGGVRSYEQYF
TRBJ1-5 NA NA TRBV7-9 TGTGCCAGCAGCTTAGATGCAGGGGCTTATAGCAATCAGCCCCAGCATTTT CASSLDAGAYSNQPQHF
TRBJ1-4 TRBD1 few TRBV7-8 TGTGCCAGCAGGAGAGACAGGGTAGGGGAAAAACTGTTTTTT CASRRDRVGEKLFF
TRBJ2-2 NA few TRBV6-5 TGTGCCAGCAGTTACGGGCAGGTGAACACCGGGGAGCTGTTTTTT CASSYGQVNTGELFF
TRBJ2-7 NA NA TRBV28 TGTGCCCTGGGGGGACAGCTCTACGAGCAGTACTTC CALGGQLYEQYF
TRBJ2-4 TRBD1 NA TRBV4-1 TGCGCCAGCAGCCAAGTACAGGGGGCCGGAGCCAAAAACATTCAGTACTTC CASSQVQGAGAKNIQYF
TRBJ2-7 NA NA TRBV6-6 TGTGCCAGCAGCGACTGGGGGGGCCGCTCATCCTACGAGCAGTACTTC CASSDWGGRSSYEQYF
TRBJ1-4 NA NA TRBV7-8 TGTGCCAGCAGCCCCTACGGGGGGGCTAATGAAAAACTGTTTTTT CASSPYGGANEKLFF
TRBJ1-1 NA NA TRBV5-1 TGCGCCAGCAGCTTGGTACAGGGCTTGGGGAACACTGAAGCTTTCTTT CASSLVQGLGNTEAFF
TRBJ1-5 NA NA TRBV28 TGTGCCAGCAGTTCCCCACTAAATCAGCCCCAGCATTTT CASSSPLNQPQHF
TRBJ2-1 TRBD1 NA TRBV19 TGTGCCAGTAGTATCAGGGGACAGACAAATGAGCAGTTCTTC CASSIRGQTNEQFF
TRBJ1-3 NA NA TRBV28 TGTGCCAGCAGTCGCACGCCGGGGGATAGCACCATATATTTT CASSRTPGDSTIYF
TRBJ2-7 TRBD1 NA TRBV28 TGTGCCAGCGTTAAACCGGGACAGGCTACGAAGCAGTACTTC CASVKPGQATKQYF
TRBJ2-3 NA NA TRBV4-2 TGTGCCAGCAGTTCGGCTAGCACCCCCGATACGCAGTATTTT CASSSASTPDTQYF
TRBJ2-3 TRBD2 few TRBV4-1 TGCGCCAGCAGCCCAGCGGGGGGCCGGGCAGATACGCAGTATTTT CASSPAGGRADTQYF
TRBJ1-2 TRBD1 NA TRBV19 TGTGCCAGTAGTATTAAGAGGGGGCTGCTGAACTATGGCTACACCTTC CASSIKRGLLNYGYTF
TRBJ2-7 TRBD1 NA TRBV7-6 TGTGCCAGCAGCTCCGGGACAGGGCACTACGAGCAGTACTTC CASSSGTGHYEQYF
TRBJ2-7 TRBD2 NA TRBV7-7 TGTGCTAGCAGCTTAGGTCTAGCGGGTACCTACGAGCAGTACTTC CASSLGLAGTYEQYF
TRBJ2-5 NA NA TRBV19 TGTGCCATTCTACGGCGGGTAGTGAGGGAGACCCAGTACTTC CAILRRVVRETQYF
TRBJ1-5 NA NA TRBV30 TGTGCCTGGAGTGTCGAACTAGGCAATCAGCCCCAGCATTTT CAWSVELGNQPQHF
TRBJ2-7 NA NA TRBV18 TGTGCCAGCTCACCACGCCTGCAGGGCTACTCCTACGAGCAGTACTTC CASSPRLQGYSYEQYF
TRBJ2-2 TRBD2 few TRBV19 TGTGCCAGTAGTATCGCTAGCGGGAGGGCCTTGCTCACCGGGGAGCTGTTTTTT CASSIASGRALLTGELFF
TRBJ2-1 TRBD2 NA TRBV6-1 TGTGCCAGCAGTGGTCAGACTAGCGGTGGTACTGGCTCCTACAATGAGCAGTTCTTC CASSGQTSGGTGSYNEQFF
TRBJ1-3 NA few TRBV19 TGTGCCAGTAGCCTAGACTCCGGGACAAGAGCTGGAAACACCATATATTTT CASSLDSGTRAGNTIYF
TRBJ1-2 TRBD1 NA TRBV5-1 TGCGCCAGCAGCTCACAGGGGGACTATGGCTACACCTTC CASSSQGDYGYTF
TRBJ2-1 NA NA TRBV7-6 TGTGCCAGCAGCAATCACCAGGGGGGTGTATTGTACTACAATGAGCAGTTCTTC CASSNHQGGVLYYNEQFF
TRBJ2-1 TRBD2 NA TRBV9 TGTGCCAGCAGCGGGCGAGCGGGAGCGGATGAGCAGTTCTTC CASSGRAGADEQFF
TRBJ1-2 NA few TRBV12-2 TGTGCAAGTCGCTTAGTTTTCGCAGGGGTAGATAACTATGGCTACACCTTC CASRLVFAGVDNYGYTF
TRBJ2-3 NA NA TRBV6-5 TGTGCCAGCAGCCCCGGAGGAGGGACGGATACGCAGTATTTT CASSPGGGTDTQYF
TRBJ2-3 TRBD2 NA TRBV9 TGTGCCAGCAGCGCTAGCGGGACGAGCACAGATACGCAGTATTTT CASSASGTSTDTQYF
TRBJ1-6 NA NA TRBV4-2 TGTGCCAGCAGCCAAGAAGGGGGTTTTAATTCACCCCTCCACTTT CASSQEGGFNSPLHF
TRBJ1-5 NA NA TRBV19 TGTGCCAGTAGTAACGTACAGGGAGCTAGCAATCAGCCCCAGCATTTT CASSNVQGASNQPQHF
TRBJ2-7 TRBD1 NA TRBV4-2 TGTGCCAGCAGCCAAGAAGGACAGGGGGACGAGCAGTACTTC CASSQEGQGDEQYF
TRBJ1-5 TRBD1 NA TRBV27 TGTGCCAGCAGTCCACGACAGGGACTAGAGCCCCAGCATTTT CASSPRQGLEPQHF
TRBJ2-7 TRBD2 NA TRBV5-4 TGTGCCAACAGCTTGGGTACTAGCGGGACCAACGAGCAGTACTTC CANSLGTSGTNEQYF
TRBJ2-5 TRBD1 NA TRBV6-5 TGTGCCAGCAGGTGGACAGGGGCGGGGGAGACCCAGTACTTC CASRWTGAGETQYF
TRBJ1-3 TRBD1 once TRBV9 TGTGCCAGCAGCGCCCCGAGGGGACAGGACAACGGAAACACCATATATTTT CASSAPRGQDNGNTIYF
TRBJ1-2 TRBD1 NA TRBV6-6 TGTGCCAGCAGTCAGACAGGGGGCCTCTATGGCTACACCTTC CASSQTGGLYGYTF
TRBJ2-7 NA few TRBV28 TGTGCCAGCAGTTTTGGGCCAACCTACGAGCAGTACTTC CASSFGPTYEQYF
TRBJ2-5 NA NA TRBV19 TGTGCCAGTAGTCCCCTTGGCAGGGGACAAGAGACCCAGTACTTC CASSPLGRGQETQYF